The 17 T cell receptor beta chains in this list originate from one sample, sequenced in a study of blood T cells in healthy people across ages (dated by TCRdb to the mid-2010s). The library relied on 5' RACE. This sample was sequenced with an Illumina HiSeq 2500. A second about 6 to 11 cycle PCR used a sample-barcoded 5' primer and a J-beta primer mix. TCRdb trimmed the raw reads at Q25, called clones with MiXCR and kept productive beta chains. Rows are combined by CDR3 protein, so each entry shows the most common genes and DNA. The sample table contains about 720,000 distinct CDR3 sequences; only one count was recorded for about a fifth of them. About 20% of the sample is in the top ten clones. The specimen was blood. All receptors come from a man between 65 and 85 years old in good health.

J is TRBJ2-3 and V is TRBV15, with a tentative D call TRBD2 (6 bases). This CDR3 has 16 amino acids. V was pared by 1 base and J by 8 bases, with 19 bases between. Germline V lookup: CDR1 LNHNV, CDR2 YYDKDF (reference sequence). The CDR3 coding sequence is TGTGCCACCAGCAGAGCTTTGGGCGGGGAGCGATTTACGCAGTATTTT. Protein sequence: CATSRALGGERFTQYF.

This chain connects TRBV12-3 or TRBV12-4 to TRBJ1-4; D not certain. This CDR3 is 14 amino acids long. The V and J ends lost 3 bases and 4 bases respectively, with 9 bases between them. The CDR3 sequence: CASSFRQDNEKLFF. The CDR3 region has the DNA TGTGCCAGCAGTTTCAGGCAGGATAATGAAAAACTGTTTTTT.

This clonotype was seen only a few times. The chain links TRBV7-2 to TRBJ2-4; TRBD2 agrees at 15 bases. Germline values: CDR1 SGHTA, CDR2 FQGNSA. V was clipped by 2 bases and J by 9 bases; unmatched bases: 5. The CDR3 is 16 amino acids. The CDR3 nucleotides read TGTGCCAGCAGCTTACCAGGACTAGCGGGAGGGACCATTCAGTACTTC. Amino acid sequence: CASSLPGLAGGTIQYF. Full variable domain (rest looked up from reference TRBV7-2 and TRBJ2-4): GAGVSQSPSNKVTEKGKDVELRCDPISGHTALYWYRQSLGQGLEFLIYFQGNSAPDKSGLPSDRFSAERTGGSVSTLTIQRTQQEDSAVYLCASSLPGLAGGTIQYFGAGTRLSVL.

V usage is TRBV2 and J usage is TRBJ2-2, with D perhaps matching TRBD1 (5 bases). This CDR3 spans 17 amino acids. The germline V gene has CDR1 SNHLY and CDR2 FYNNEI. With 4 bases removed from V and 8 bases from J, the gap between germline ends came to 23 bases. The CDR3, as DNA: TGTGCCAGCAGTGGCCCAGGACAAGCACTCAGCGCTGGGGAGCTGTTTTTT. Translating gives CASSGPGQALSAGELFF.

This clonotype was counted only a few times. The rearrangement links TRBV13 to TRBJ2-5; perhaps TRBD1 as D (6 bases). CDR3 size: 17 residues. In germline, CDR1 is PRHDT, CDR2 FYEKMQ (reference sequence). The V end lost 3 bases, the J end lost 2 bases, and 19 bases lay between the germline ends. This CDR3 is CASSLGAFGGRQETQYF. CDR3 nucleotides: TGTGCCAGCAGCTTGGGGGCCTTTGGGGGTAGACAAGAGACCCAGTACTTC.

This chain links TRBV7-2 with TRBJ2-2; unclear D gene. The V gene's germline CDR1 is SGHTA and CDR2 FQGNSA. The CDR3 extends over 13 amino acids. Trimming took off 5 bases at V and 6 bases at J, with 10 bases between the two ends. CDR3 bases: TGTGCCAGCAGCCGAACCTTAGCCGGGGAGCTGTTTTTT. Amino acid sequence: CASSRTLAGELFF.

This clonotype appeared a few times. The chain has TRBV5-1 and TRBJ2-5, with D unclear. CDR3 length: 14 residues. In germline, CDR1 is SGHRS, CDR2 YFSETQ. The V gene lost 3 bases and the J gene lost 0 bases, with 9 bases spanning the gap. Written as DNA, the CDR3 is TGCGCCAGCAGCTCGCTAGGGTACCAAGAGACCCAGTACTTC. Its translation is CASSSLGYQETQYF.

The rearrangement joins TRBV6-5 to TRBJ1-2; TRBD1 might be the D (6 bases). Trimming pared 7 bases from V and 8 bases from J, leaving 17 bases between. CDR1 MNHEY and CDR2 SVGAGI come from the germline V gene. The CDR3 has 13 amino acids. CDR3 coding DNA: TGTGCCAGCACCGCATTAACAGGGACCGGCTACACCTTC. Its translation: CASTALTGTGYTF.

The CDR3 reads CASSSRGLSTEAFF. The CDR3 DNA follows: TGTGCCAGCAGTTCCAGGGGACTCTCTACTGAAGCTTTCTTT. The chain couples TRBV6-5 to TRBJ1-1, with D tentatively TRBD1 (6 bases). Germline assignment: CDR1 MNHEY and CDR2 SVGAGI. There are 14 residues in the CDR3. V gave up 4 bases and J gave up 5 bases, with 14 bases separating them.

CDR3 in amino acids: CASSPRDRGNTDTQYF. CDR3 DNA: TGTGCCAGCTCACCGAGGGACAGGGGAAACACAGATACGCAGTATTTT. The V and J genes are TRBV18 and TRBJ2-3, with 10 positions matching TRBD1. In germline, CDR1 is KGHSH, CDR2 LQKENI. The V segment lost 3 bases and the J segment 2 bases; nucleotides outside the gene matches: 5. This CDR3 is 16 amino acids long.

This clonotype was counted only a few times. This chain joins TRBV18 and TRBJ2-5; no definite D call. In germline, CDR1 is KGHSH, CDR2 LQKENI. Trimming pared 3 bases from V and 1 base from J, leaving 6 bases between. CDR3 length equals 13 residues. CDR3 loop: CASSPEIQETQYF. CDR3 nucleotides: TGTGCCAGCTCACCCGAGATCCAAGAGACCCAGTACTTC.

This chain links TRBV30 with TRBJ2-3; D may match TRBD1 or TRBD2 (5 bases each). The CDR3 covers 12 residues. The germline CDR1 and CDR2 sequences are GTSNPN and SVGIG (reference sequence). Trimming removed 0 bases at V and 9 bases at J, with 10 bases between. DNA for the CDR3: TGTGCCTGGAGTGTAGGGACCTCGACGCAGTATTTT. Translation: CAWSVGTSTQYF.

This clonotype appeared a few times. The chain joins TRBV2 to TRBJ2-1; D remains ambiguous. V lost 7 bases to trimming and J lost 2 bases, with 9 bases between them. The CDR3 extends over 13 amino acids. Per germline, CDR1 SNHLY and CDR2 FYNNEI. The CDR3 DNA reads TGTGCCAGCACTACAGAAACCTACAATGAGCAGTTCTTC. Translation: CASTTETYNEQFF.

This clonotype has more than one count but fewer than ten. The V gene is TRBV5-1, the J gene TRBJ2-3, with 11 nucleotides matching TRBD2. Germline V gene lookup returns CDR1 SGHRS and CDR2 YFSETQ. The CDR3 length is 19 residues. After removal of 4 bases from V and 1 base from J, the junction contained 14 bases not matched to a gene. The CDR3 DNA sequence: TGCGCCAGCAGCATCCTTCCGGGACTAGCGGAATCTGGCACAGATACGCAGTATTTT. This translates into CASSILPGLAESGTDTQYF. The full variable domain, its missing parts supplied by reference TRBV5-1 and TRBJ2-3, is KAGVTQTPRYLIKTRGQQVTLSCSPISGHRSVSWYQQTPGQGLQFLFEYFSETQRNKGNFPGRFSGRQFSNSRSEMNVSTLELGDSALYLCASSILPGLAESGTDTQYFGPGTRLTVL.

The chain employs TRBV20-1 and TRBJ1-1; D unclear. Germline assignment: CDR1 DFQATT and CDR2 SNEGSKA (reference sequence). V was pared by 0 bases and J by 1 base, with 6 bases between. The CDR3 is 13 residues long. CDR3 residues: CSARDPWNTEAFF. The CDR3 DNA is TGCAGTGCTAGAGATCCTTGGAACACTGAAGCTTTCTTT.

This chain joins TRBV5-1 and TRBJ1-2, with D possibly TRBD1 on 5 matching bases. The CDR3 sequence is 14 residues long. The ends were cut back, 4 bases at V and 8 bases at J, with 18 bases in the middle. CDR1 and CDR2 (germline): SGHRS, YFSETQ. The CDR3 loop is CASSVQGPQGGYTF. CDR3 DNA sequence: TGCGCCAGCAGCGTTCAGGGTCCCCAGGGCGGCTACACCTTC.

This chain uses TRBV5-6 with TRBJ2-2, with D maybe TRBD2 (5 bases). V was clipped by 2 bases and J by 4 bases, with 12 bases between them. Germline V lookup: CDR1 SGHDT, CDR2 YYEEEE. The CDR3 totals 15 residues. CDR3 sequence: CASSLGGRFTGELFF. For the CDR3, the DNA is TGTGCCAGCAGCTTAGGAGGACGATTCACCGGGGAGCTGTTTTTT.